The 11 T cell receptor beta chains below come from one sample, sequenced in a study of vaccination and CD4 T cells after COVID-19. Regarding treatment: approximately nine-day PBMC culture with coronavirus spike peptide pools or control peptides (ViraFEST assay). These receptors lack a known antigen. Oncomine TCR Beta short-read sequencing was applied to DNA from cultured CD4+ T cells. TCRdb fed the PCR reads into MiXCR, producing one record per CDR3 protein. In the table there are around 12,000 distinct CDR3 sequences, roughly 44% of which are singletons. Sequenced input: cultured CD4+ T cells from blood. The receptors were sampled from a human donor with COVID-19.

The CDR3 here is CASWGSYNEQFF. CDR3 coding DNA: TGTGCCAGCTGGGGCTCCTACAATGAGCAGTTCTTC. The rearrangement links TRBV27 to TRBJ2-1; D is ambiguous. The length of the CDR3 is 12 residues. Germline values: CDR1 MNHEY, CDR2 SMNVEV (reference sequence). V was clipped by 8 bases and J by 0 bases, with 5 bases between them.

The chain joins TRBV10-3 to TRBJ1-4; possibly TRBD1 for D (5 bases). The V end was cut by 0 bases, the J end by 8 bases, with 16 bases between. Germline CDR1 is ENHRY and CDR2 is SYGVKD. There are 16 residues in the CDR3. For the CDR3, the DNA is TGTGCCATCAGTGAGTCGGAGGGGTTACATGGAGAAAAACTGTTTTTT. It yields the protein CAISESEGLHGEKLFF.

The rearrangement uses TRBV4-2 and TRBJ1-1; TRBD1 is a possible D gene (6 bases). Per germline, CDR1 LGHNA and CDR2 YNFKEQ. V lost 2 bases to trimming and J lost 6 bases, with 13 bases between them. This CDR3 is 14 amino acids long. DNA of the CDR3: TGTGCCAGCAGCCAAACAGGGCTAGGGGCTGAAGCTTTCTTT. Translated, it gives CASSQTGLGAEAFF.

The chain is built from TRBV14 and TRBJ1-1; no clear D gene. V was trimmed by 5 bases and J by 4 bases, leaving 14 bases between them. The CDR3 spans 14 residues. The germline V gene encodes CDR1 SGHDN and CDR2 FVKESK. The CDR3 region is CASSLYKGATEAFF. Written as DNA, the CDR3 is TGTGCCAGCAGCTTATACAAGGGAGCCACTGAAGCTTTCTTT.

CDR3 residues: CASSWDNTSNQPQHF. DNA for the CDR3: TGTGCCAGCAGTTGGGACAATACGAGCAATCAGCCCCAGCATTTT. The J gene is TRBJ1-5, the V gene TRBV6-2 or TRBV6-3; a possible D gene is TRBD1 (6 bases). In germline, CDR1 is MNHEY, CDR2 SVGEGT. Trimming took off 4 bases at V and 1 base at J, with 11 bases between the two ends. The CDR3 covers 15 residues.

This chain uses TRBV6-1 with TRBJ2-5; TRBD1 matches at 8 bases. The CDR3 consists of 16 residues. After removal of 6 bases from V and 2 bases from J, the junction contained 11 bases not matched to a gene. Germline CDR1 reads MNHNS; CDR2 reads SASEGT. This chain's CDR3 is CASRKDRGMVQETQYF. The CDR3 nucleotides are TGTGCCAGCAGGAAAGACAGGGGAATGGTGCAAGAGACCCAGTACTTC.

The rearrangement joins TRBV18 to TRBJ2-7; possibly TRBD1 or TRBD2 for D (7 bases each). The CDR3 extends over 16 amino acids. Germline CDR1 KGHSH, CDR2 LQKENI. The germline V and J ends were trimmed by 0 bases and 1 base, with 13 bases remaining between them. CDR3 DNA sequence: TGTGCCAGCTCACCACCCGGGACAGCGGGATCCTACGAGCAGTACTTC. This codes for CASSPPGTAGSYEQYF.

This chain uses TRBV20-1 with TRBJ1-6; the D gene is possibly TRBD1 (6 bases). Germline V lookup: CDR1 DFQATT, CDR2 SNEGSKA (reference sequence). Trimming shortened V by 0 bases and J by 5 bases, and 14 bases separated the two germline ends. CDR3 length: 16 residues. The CDR3 loop reads CSARDQARGNNSPLHF. CDR3 sequence (DNA): TGCAGTGCTAGAGATCAGGCCAGGGGTAATAATTCACCCCTCCACTTT.

This clonotype has only a few counts. The rearrangement uses TRBV2 and TRBJ1-5; D is ambiguous. This CDR3 has 15 residues. CDR1 SNHLY and CDR2 FYNNEI come from the germline V gene. Between the trimmed V and J ends, which lost 7 bases and 1 base, there was a span of 14 bases. The DNA of the CDR3 is TGTGCCAGCACCCCTGAAGGGAACAGCAATCAGCCCCAGCATTTT. Amino acids: CASTPEGNSNQPQHF.

V gene TRBV19 combines with J gene TRBJ1-6; D is unresolved. This CDR3 region has 15 residues. The V end lost 6 bases, the J end lost 0 bases, and 9 bases lay between the germline ends. Germline V gives CDR1 LNHDA, CDR2 SQIVND (reference sequence). CDR3 nucleotide sequence: TGTGCCAGTAGATCCTCGGGCTCCTATAATTCACCCCTCCACTTT. It specifies CASRSSGSYNSPLHF.

The chain has TRBV7-9 and TRBJ1-2; tentatively, D is TRBD1 (5 bases). The V gene lost 5 bases and the J gene lost 0 bases, with 19 bases spanning the gap. CDR1 SEHNR and CDR2 FQNEAQ come from the germline V gene (reference sequence). The CDR3 extends over 17 amino acids. The CDR3 here is CASSPHRGVGANYGYTF. DNA for the CDR3: TGTGCCAGCAGCCCCCACCGAGGGGTCGGCGCTAACTATGGCTACACCTTC.